This entry is about one TCR beta chain. Its antigen is currently not known. No much larger clonotype is one base removed from it; base qualities were not supplied. The germline V gene (reference sequence) supplies CDR1 MNHEY and CDR2 SMNVEV. The CDR3 has 15 amino acids, counting the end cysteine and phenylalanine. Left in the record is the CDR3 DNA by itself, 45 bases read in frame from the first base. V and J are truncated by 5 bases and 4 bases respectively, leaving an intervening sequence of 14 bases. This record belongs to a study of cytomegalovirus exposure and HLA in healthy donors (dated by TCRdb to about 2017). Regarding the study in general: An earlier analysis of about 560 of the donors reported 276 Gb of sequence data and roughly 120 million unique TCR beta sequences obtained from around 170 million T cells. An early release covering about 600 HLA-typed donors comprised about 300 gigabases of sequencing data and around 86 million unique TCR sequences. Among the approximately 400 genotyped donors, approximately 76% belonged to the genetic ancestry cluster associated with self-reported Caucasian donors. The study was designed to test whether signatures of past pathogen exposure could be identified by cataloging public T cell receptors. Using immunosequencing, the study profiled T cell repertoires from around 680 subjects and related those repertoires to cytomegalovirus serostatus. A separate validation cohort of roughly 110 different subjects was used in addition to the roughly 700-subject first cohort. To predict cytomegalovirus infection status, the study brought together high-throughput TCR immunosequencing, statistical association of individual TCRs with disease status, and machine learning. A later analysis re-examined previously published TCR beta repertoires from more than 650 donors and added high-resolution HLA genotyping to investigate patterns of TCR occurrence. In the later analysis, no new phenotypic data were used to find candidate immune exposures; instead, reliance was placed on TCR beta sequences and their occurrence across donors. In an earlier analysis of around 540 of the donors, high-throughput TCR beta sequencing was used to judge whether each TCR beta V gene segment behaved as functional or pseudogenic. Donor age, sex, ethnicity and CMV serostatus were collected together with the repertoire data. Genome-wide SNP genotypes for about 65% of the roughly 670 donors were used in a later genetic analysis, which treated that subset as a discovery cohort. Every discovery cohort repertoire had been produced on one sequencing platform. HLA typing included class I and class II loci at four-digit resolution. The number of typed donors differed by locus: roughly 620-640 for A, B, C, DRB1 and DQB1; approximately 530 for DQA1; approximately 600 for DPA1; and some 470 for DPB1. About five DR-DQ haplotypes were treated as single units for association and clustering because of strong linkage in the cohort. Across approximately 420 genotyped donors of the cohort, an average of about 220,000 unique TCR beta nucleotide sequences per donor were sequenced, and roughly 17% of those sequences were non-productive.

Library creation used the immunoSEQ multiplex PCR assay. For the multiplex PCR, a mixture combining 60 forward primers for TCR Vbeta segments and 13 reverse primers for TCR Jbeta segments was used. The CDR3 region of rearranged TCR beta genes was amplified from genomic DNA by a multiplex PCR assay. The amplified TCR beta libraries were sequenced on the Illumina HiSeq System as 87-base-pair reads. The original pipeline was this. In a later analysis, roughly 80 million unique TCR beta chains were counted across the 650 to 700 repertoires, and roughly 11 million of these chains were shared by at least two donors. Raw reads were error-corrected and collapsed into unique sequences with a nearest-neighbor algorithm that merged closely related sequences to remove PCR and sequencing errors. To assign V, D and J gene segments, CDR3 sequences were aligned to IMGT reference sequences. For a sequence to be retained, at least a six-nucleotide match to both a V gene segment and a J gene segment was required. A rearrangement was called productive if the CDR3 had no stop codons and remained in frame with V and J, and every other rearrangement was called non-productive. CDR3 was defined by IMGT convention, running from the second conserved V-encoded cysteine to the conserved J-encoded phenylalanine. In an earlier analysis of 550 to 650 of the donors, sequences lacking an unambiguous match to a single V gene segment were excluded. In an earlier analysis of approximately 500 of the donors, a V segment was called functional when productive rearrangements were above 56.7%, and segregating when the standard deviation between donors exceeded 5%. A statistical classification framework was built to diagnose cytomegalovirus status from the catalog of TCR beta chain sequences. A later analysis assigned V and J genes by comparing TCR nucleotide sequences with IMGT/GENE-DB human TR gene sequences. Using the TCRdist pipeline, a later analysis assigned CDR3 sequences along with most-parsimonious VDJ recombination scenarios. A later analysis defined each TCR beta chain by its CDR3 amino acid sequence plus V-gene family, and excluded reads lacking a unique V-gene family. A later analysis removed 550 to 650 highly shared, low-generation-probability nucleotide sequences to deal with suspected cross-contamination and a sequencing artifact. For each public chain, a later analysis derived a clonal expansion index from normalized ranks of inferred template counts within each repertoire. Generation probabilities in a later analysis came from a VDJ recombination model fitted to out-of-frame rearrangements, and those results were checked against IGoR. In a later analysis, hypergeometric tests were used to score TCR-TCR, TCR-HLA and TCR-CMV co-occurrence, with a repertoire-size bias correction applied to TCR pairs. To estimate false discovery rates, a later analysis permuted the HLA or CMV assignments 20 times. In a later analysis, co-occurring TCRs were grouped with DBSCAN, and TCRdist sequence similarity was added when clustering was performed within HLA-allele-positive subsets. For co-occurrence clustering, repertoires with fewer than 30,000 or more than 120,000 public chains were excluded, along with roughly 5 repertoires with anomalous nucleotide sharing. TCRdb stores this immuneACCESS table with in-frame sequences only. Part of the clones is absent; in the studies checked, under half of the shortfall reflects unresolved V genes, and no reason is known for the rest. The V and J calls and clone size come from that table; D and trimming were worked out from the DNA. The sample data list around 140,000 clones, and more than 75% of these were observed just once. The ten most abundant clones make up roughly 2.4% of the sample.

The cohort consisted of approximately 690 healthy bone marrow donors. All cohort members were sampled while nominally healthy, although unrecorded immune exposures were likely present. The donor was CMV seronegative and was included in the group of under 450 seronegative cohort members. Every donor gave a peripheral blood sample, and the peripheral blood mononuclear cells from that sample were used for TCR beta sequencing. Genomic DNA was extracted from the blood cell samples with the Qiagen DNeasy Blood Extraction Kit. General study outcomes and caveats: Compared with equally common non-associated chains, HLA-associated TCR beta chains in a later analysis were more clonally expanded and had lower generation probabilities. According to the authors, the approach could potentially be generalized to other disease states and immunological phenotypes. A group of highly shared sequence variants was considered likely to be a technical artifact of the sequencing pipeline. Assigning TCR associations to individual alleles was difficult when HLA alleles, especially DR and DQ, strongly co-occurred. Across donors, most TCR sequences were observed very rarely, whereas some public TCRs were present in many individuals. Sequencing depth was assumed to be roughly uniform across donors in the presence/absence analyses, though that assumption may not hold. An earlier analysis of 587 of the donors showed that most TCR beta V segments appeared in productive rearrangements either about 87% or about 30% of the time, which broadly matched IMGT annotations. Because some donors lacked HLA typing at each locus, the association tests relied only on the typed subset. Because counts were too low, roughly 16 rarely observed V segments, including chromosome 9 orphons, were excluded from the earlier analysis of several hundred of the donors. According to a later analysis, TCR association rates differed among HLA loci, with DRB1 alleles showing the most associated TCRs and HLA-C alleles showing the fewest. In a later genetic analysis, a missense DCLRE1C variant was associated with V-gene and J-gene trimming of TCR beta chains, and the association was replicated in an independent cohort. In a later analysis, several top co-occurrence clusters were reported to appear linked to parvovirus B19, influenza, CMV and Epstein-Barr virus. A further reported finding was that TCR beta sequences accurately predicted the HLA-A and HLA-B alleles for most subjects in the first cohort. Because the 87-base-pair reads could not distinguish some IMGT-functional V segments, including TRBV6-2 and TRBV6-3, those segments were excluded. This cohort had only TCR beta chains sequenced, and the lack of alpha or paired-chain data limited which features could be detected. Correlated functional status among segregating V segments might reflect linkage disequilibrium, but an unknown experimental factor could not be ruled out. Compared with the approximately 670-donor mean, donors in an Asian-associated ancestry cluster had fewer N-insertions in productive TCRs, according to a later genetic analysis. In vitro tests confirmed that three of the cytomegalovirus-associated TCR beta chains recognize cytomegalovirus antigens. According to a later analysis, most CMV-associated TCR beta chains appeared to be HLA-restricted, and the HLA associations seemed to be driven largely by CMV exposure. For the cohort, immune exposure information was limited to CMV serostatus. At a false discovery rate of 0.05, a later analysis linked about 16,000 TCR beta sequences to specific HLA alleles. Cytomegalovirus status was reported to be diagnosed by the classifier with high specificity and sensitivity in both the original and validation cohorts. A total of about 150 TCR beta chains were listed by the study as associated with cytomegalovirus.

Material for sequencing was PBMCs. The rearrangement combines TRBV27 with TRBJ1-4; possibly the D gene is TRBD1, per 6 matching bases. The clonotype was recovered from a man aged 45-65 years in good health and CMV-seronegative. The bases are TGTGCCAGCAGTGTGAACAGGGTTATTAATGAAAAACTGTTTTTT. This encodes CASSVNRVINEKLFF.